This T cell receptor (beta chain) comes out of a study of metastatic and nonmetastatic thyroid tumors. Study-level background: From malignant and benign thyroid patients, repertoires in blood and in tumor or nodule tissue were compared.

Treatment of any kind had been given to no patient before thyroid surgery. This clone was observed many times. Methods used by the authors: CDR3 differences across clinicopathological groups were used to build a distant-metastasis classifier for papillary thyroid cancer. TCRdb re-called clones from the PCR reads using MiXCR. The V and J calls here are based on TCRdb, not the publication. The table has about 92,000 clones, just under 15% seen once; the top ten hold 3.6%. The length of the CDR3 is 19 residues. V dropped 1 base and J dropped 1; count of bases not matched to a gene: 13. CDR1 is MNHEY, CDR2 SMNVEV, per germline (reference sequence).

The sequencing sample was made of blood. This clonotype originated in a female donor with papillary thyroid cancer or a benign thyroid nodule (not recorded which). Some clones in this sample may be carry-over from other donors' samples. This chain links TRBV27 with TRBJ2-3; 8 bases match TRBD2. This CDR3 is CASSLLGGGGLGGTDTQYF. The CDR3 nucleotides read TGTGCCAGCAGTTTATTGGGTGGTGGGGGACTAGGTGGCACAGATACGCAGTATTTT.